This T cell receptor (beta chain) was sequenced in a study of cytomegalovirus exposure and HLA in healthy donors. This CDR3 region has 16 residues. Germline V gene sequence: CDR1 SGHRS, CDR2 YFSETQ. Trimming removed 0 bases from V and 2 bases from J; junction bases left unmatched: 3. Study-level points and caveats: Immune exposure was documented only through CMV serostatus. Clonal expansion was found to be greater in HLA-associated TCR beta chains than in equally common others in a later analysis.

Turning to this clone: Its antigen is still unknown.

The study ran its PCR with 60 Vbeta and 13 Jbeta primers. Produced via immunoSEQ multiplex PCR; TCRdb's table is partial and in-frame only. The sample has 150,000 to 250,000 clones, 82% seen once. The TCR originated in a woman between 45 and 65 years old in good health and CMV-seropositive. The chain uses TRBV5-1 and TRBJ2-1; 9 positions agree with TRBD2. The sample comprised PBMCs. This CDR3 reads CASSLGSSGAYNEQFF. Here the CDR3 DNA reads TGCGCCAGCAGCTTGGGATCTAGCGGGGCCTACAATGAGCAGTTCTTC.